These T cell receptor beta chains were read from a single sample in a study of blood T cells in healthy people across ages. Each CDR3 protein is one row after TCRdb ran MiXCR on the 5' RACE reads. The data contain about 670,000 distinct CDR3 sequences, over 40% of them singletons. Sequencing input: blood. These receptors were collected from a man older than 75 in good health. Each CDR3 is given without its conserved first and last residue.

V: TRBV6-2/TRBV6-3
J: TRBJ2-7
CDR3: ASSYIRGQSYEQY

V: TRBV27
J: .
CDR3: ASSLGLKGVTETQY

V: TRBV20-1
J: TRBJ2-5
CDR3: SAPMGRGGNEQY

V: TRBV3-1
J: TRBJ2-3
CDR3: ASSQEIGLADNTQY

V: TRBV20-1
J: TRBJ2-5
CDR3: SAHPPRNQETQY

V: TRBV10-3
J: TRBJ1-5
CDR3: AIPDSRCSQH

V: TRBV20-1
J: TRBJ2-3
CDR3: SPPKGESADTQY

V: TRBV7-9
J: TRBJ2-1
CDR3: ASSETAYNEQF

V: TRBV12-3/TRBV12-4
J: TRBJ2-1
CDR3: ASKGRGAGASYNEQF

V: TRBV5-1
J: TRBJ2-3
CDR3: ASSLGIAGPTDTQY

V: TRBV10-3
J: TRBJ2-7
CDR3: AISGHSYEQY

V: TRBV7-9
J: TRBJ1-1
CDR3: ASKLVLNTEAF